This T cell receptor (beta chain) was captured in a study of identical twins (dated by TCRdb to 2016 to 2018). Describing the broader study: To test whether fetal clonotypes persist, the study used deep sequencing on TCR alpha and beta repertoires from monozygotic twins, unrelated adults of various ages, and cord blood. To rule out contamination, the twin experiments were replicated at different times with different library preparation protocols.

Details on this clonotype: Its target antigen remains unknown. One base away there is no much larger clone; base qualities are not given.

Results the study describes overall, beyond this receptor: Because the same donors could not be followed over many years, the conclusions relied on cross-sectional statistical analysis. Invariant T cells such as MAIT and iNKT could partly confound zero-insertion analyses, although diverse VJ usage argued against such confounding for most clonotypes. Compared with coincidental sharing between unrelated individuals, an excess of low generation-probability sequences was observed among out-of-frame TCR alpha sequences shared between twins. Excess twin sharing in beta out-of-frame sequences was weaker because fewer shared sequences lowered the signal-to-noise ratio. Fewer insertions were carried by abundant cord blood beta clonotypes; a weaker similar trend was observed in young adult naive repertoires, while no such trend was observed in memory repertoires. In monozygotic twins, recombination models systematically underestimated out-of-frame TCR alpha sharing, but the models matched the sharing seen between unrelated individuals.

The library was built by means of 5' RACE. Sequenced on an Illumina HiSeq 2000. A universal primer binding site was added through template switching, and the final cDNA carried a unique molecular identifier so that TCR cDNA molecules could be counted accurately. Specific primers in the conserved constant-segment region were used to synthesize first-strand cDNA for TCR alpha and beta chains. To control for contamination, every cDNA library was double barcoded, receiving both a SMART-Mk sample barcode and Illumina barcodes. TruSeq adapter sequences and Illumina sample barcodes were added in two successive PCR steps. The TCR alpha and beta cDNA libraries were sequenced on the Illumina HiSeq platform using custom primers. The study's processing was this. MiGEC was used to process raw reads and extract unique molecular identifiers, and MiXCR was used to find CDR3 positions. For each individual, recombination models were inferred using an EM algorithm with the repgenHMM and IGoR tools. Shared clonotype analysis was performed with the tcR package in R, normalizing sharing by the product of cloneset sizes. To study raw recombination free of thymic and clonal selection effects, out-of-frame nonproductive sequences were analyzed. Starting from the raw public reads, TCRdb applied fastp trimming at Q25, assembled clones with MiXCR and retained in-frame beta chains. Every CDR3 protein is listed once, alongside the most common genes and DNA of its rows. The V and J calls and clone size are TCRdb's, not the authors'. The sample has approximately 230,000 distinct CDR3 sequences on record, about 6.7% of them singletons. The leading ten clones occupy more than 14% of the sample.

Only healthy Caucasian donors were included. The twin cohort comprised three pairs of female monozygotic twins, all aged about 18 to 29 years. Positive isolation kits from Invitrogen were used to isolate CD4+ and CD8+ T cell populations. The CDR3 covers 14 residues, taking in both the cysteine and the phenylalanine. The entry retains the CDR3 DNA only, 42 bases that are in frame from base 1. The V end loses 5 bases and the J end loses 1 base, and a stretch of 13 bases separates them. According to the germline V gene, CDR1 reads SGHDT and CDR2 reads YYEEEE. Separately, the same data were catalogued under a study of T cells expressing NK-cell markers. The second study's paper adds: TCR beta-chain repertoires were profiled in sorted CD3+CD56+NKG2C+, CD3+CD56+NKG2C- and CD3+CD56-NKG2C+ T-cell subsets from about 8 donors. Seven of the eight sequenced donors were HCMV-seropositive and one was HCMV-seronegative. In several experiments an anti-gammadeltaTCR antibody was added to restrict sorting to alphabetaTCR-expressing T cells. In a handful of donors, the dominant CD3+CD56+NKG2C+ clonotypes ranked among the top 10 CD8+ clonotypes, making up about 1.0-7.0% of CD8+ T cells. Those dominant clonotypes were again the most abundant among CD3+CD56-NKG2C+ cells in several donors, at about 28.3-65%. Whether the expanded NKG2C-expressing T cell clones were specific for HCMV antigens was left unclear. Randomly selected healthy volunteers, three men and five women, were used as the eight sequenced donors. HCMV serostatus was determined by detecting HCMV-specific IgG in serum with a commercial ELISA kit. MIGEC handled demultiplexing of the reads and grouping by UMI, while MiTCR was used to assemble and quantify clonotypes. To exclude erroneous sequences, only TCR cDNA sequences supported by at least two reads were retained. Downstream repertoire analysis used the tcR package, and clonotypes were matched across fractions by CDR3 nucleotide sequence plus V segment. VDJmatch was used to annotate antigen specificity against VDJdb, with one amino acid substitution in CDR3 allowed.

The origin of this receptor is a woman between 18 and 29 years old in good health. This chain is built from TRBV5-6 and TRBJ2-7; perhaps TRBD1 is the D gene, with 5 bases matching. Sequences were obtained from CD8+ T cells sorted from blood. CDR3 region: CASSYQGSSYEQYF. The sequence in DNA is TGTGCCAGCAGTTACCAGGGAAGTTCCTACGAGCAGTACTTC. The entire variable domain, with the stretches around the CDR3 drawn from the reference TRBV5-6 and TRBJ2-7 proteins, is DAGVTQSPTHLIKTRGQQVTLRCSPKSGHDTVSWYQQALGQGPQFIFQYYEEEERQRGNFPDRFSGHQFPNYSSELNVNALLLGDSALYLCASSYQGSSYEQYFGPGTRLTVT.